These 32 T cell receptor beta chains were sequenced from one sample in a study of T-cell memory formation after mild COVID-19. TCRdb re-called the 5' RACE reads through MiXCR, storing one row per CDR3 protein. Here the sample spans 160,000 or so distinct CDR3 sequences, roughly 28% being singletons. The sequencing input was PBMCs or a T cell subset sorted from them (not recorded which). The receptor source for this set is an adult woman who had mild COVID-19 (a few samples of this study predate the infection). Cell type and time point are not known.

In the case of this clonotype: This may come from a read error, since a much larger clone is one base off. The chain uses TRBV18 and TRBJ1-2, with TRBD1 identical over 8 bases. Germline-derived CDR1 and CDR2 are KGHSH and LQKENI. This CDR3 comprises 13 residues. Losses at the gene ends were 10 bases for V and 1 base for J; bases not matched to a gene: 5. CDR3 DNA sequence: TGTGCCATCGACAGGGGTCTTAACTATGGCTACACCTTC. Amino acid sequence: CAIDRGLNYGYTF.

This clonotype was observed a handful of times. The V and J genes are TRBV4-3 and TRBJ2-3, with D unresolved. The germline V gene encodes CDR1 LGHNA and CDR2 YSLEER. Trimming stripped 2 bases from V and 5 bases from J, with 11 bases between. CDR3 length: 14 residues. CDR3 protein: CASSQTVALDTQYF. The CDR3 DNA is TGCGCCAGCAGCCAAACAGTGGCCCTAGATACGCAGTATTTT.

This clonotype was detected only once. The genes are TRBV20-1 and TRBJ2-3, with D unresolved. The CDR3 is 15 residues long. Trimming stripped 4 bases from V and 3 bases from J, with 17 bases between. In germline, CDR1 is DFQATT, CDR2 SNEGSKA (reference sequence). The CDR3 spells CSATPWLLSTDTQYF. The CDR3 bases are TGCAGTGCTACCCCCTGGTTGCTCTCGACAGATACGCAGTATTTT.

V gene TRBV18 combines with J gene TRBJ1-1, with D possibly matching TRBD1 (5 bases). Germline CDR1 and CDR2: KGHSH and LQKENI. The V end lost 1 base, the J end lost 1 base, and 7 bases lay between the germline ends. This CDR3 is built from 14 residues. The CDR3 here is CASSPQGENTEAFF. The CDR3 DNA reads as TGTGCCAGCTCACCACAAGGGGAGAACACTGAAGCTTTCTTT.

CDR3 in DNA: TGTGCCAGCAGCGTAGTGTTCAGGAGGTTGTACTATGGCTACACCTTC. Translated, it gives CASSVVFRRLYYGYTF. This rearrangement joins TRBV9 to TRBJ1-2; D is ambiguous. V dropped 0 bases and J dropped 3 bases, with 15 bases sitting between them. CDR3 length: 16 residues. Germline loops: CDR1 SGDLS, CDR2 YYNGEE.

The CDR3 DNA reads TGCAGTGCTCGGCGGGACACAGATACGCAGTATTTT. It encodes CSARRDTDTQYF. This chain connects TRBV20-1 to TRBJ2-3, with D possibly being TRBD2 (6 bases). The CDR3 runs to 12 residues. V lost 5 bases and J lost 2, with 8 bases in between. Germline values: CDR1 DFQATT, CDR2 SNEGSKA (reference sequence).

The chain recombines TRBV7-8 with TRBJ1-1; D not resolved. Germline V lookup: CDR1 SGHVS, CDR2 FQNEAQ. V was shortened by 0 bases and J by 7 bases, with 12 bases between the two germline ends. This CDR3 has 14 residues. Written as DNA, the CDR3 is TGTGCCAGCAGCTTAGCGGCGGGGTTCAATGAAGCTTTCTTT. This codes for CASSLAAGFNEAFF. Supplemented by reference TRBV7-8 and TRBJ1-1, the full variable domain reads GAGVSQSPRYKVAKRGQDVALRCDPISGHVSLFWYQQALGQGPEFLTYFQNEAQLDKSGLPSDRFFAERPEGSVSTLKIQRTQQEDSAVYLCASSLAAGFNEAFFGQGTRLTVV.

The chain recombines TRBV12-3 or TRBV12-4 with TRBJ1-5, with D perhaps TRBD1 (5 bases). Deletions cut 3 bases from V and 6 bases from J, with 9 bases between. There are 13 residues in the CDR3. CDR3 sequence reads: CASSFTGGQPQHF. In nucleotides, the CDR3 is TGTGCCAGCAGTTTCACGGGGGGTCAGCCCCAGCATTTT.

This clonotype was picked up a small number of times. V and J are TRBV6-5 and TRBJ2-7; 14 bases are shared with TRBD2. Germline CDR1 is MNHEY and CDR2 is SVGAGI. The ends lost 6 bases at V and 4 bases at J; junction bases unmatched: 14. This CDR3 comprises 18 residues. The CDR3 loop reads CASSNGGTSGRKAYEQYF. The CDR3 DNA sequence: TGTGCCAGCAGCAACGGCGGGACTAGCGGGAGAAAAGCGTACGAGCAGTACTTC.

The chain couples TRBV11-2 to TRBJ1-3; D unclear. Trimming took 5 bases from V and 4 from J, leaving 12 bases between them. Germline V gives CDR1 SGHAT, CDR2 FQNNGV. CDR3 length: 14 amino acids. The CDR3 DNA sequence: TGTGCCAGCAGCCCTATTTTAACGGGAAACACCATATATTTT. It codes for CASSPILTGNTIYF.

The rearrangement joins TRBV29-1 to TRBJ1-1; possibly TRBD1 for D (5 bases). The germline CDR1 and CDR2 sequences are SQVTM and ANQGSEA. The germline V and J ends were trimmed by 2 bases and 1 base, with 11 bases remaining between them. This CDR3 has 14 amino acids. The CDR3 reads CSVEMEGKNTEAFF. The CDR3 nucleotides read TGCAGCGTTGAAATGGAGGGGAAGAACACTGAAGCTTTCTTT.

There are a few counts of this clonotype. The CDR3 region has the DNA TGTGCCACCAGTGATTTGGACAGGGCGGACACTGAAGCTTTCTTT. Amino acid sequence: CATSDLDRADTEAFF. The V gene is TRBV24-1, the J gene TRBJ1-1; 7 nucleotides align to TRBD1. CDR1 KGHDR and CDR2 SFDVKD come from the germline V gene. V lost 0 bases, J lost 3 bases, and 3 bases stayed unmatched. CDR3 length: 15 residues.

This clonotype was counted only a few times. The gene calls are TRBV29-1 and TRBJ2-5; D might be TRBD1 (6 bases). The germline CDR1 and CDR2 sequences are SQVTM and ANQGSEA. This CDR3 has 13 residues. Trimming cost V 6 bases and J 2 bases, with 13 bases left between them. The DNA of the CDR3 is TGCAGCGTCGAACAGGGAAATCAAGAGACCCAGTACTTC. It translates to CSVEQGNQETQYF.

The chain joins TRBV24-1 to TRBJ1-1; D is unclear. CDR3 length: 12 residues. In germline, CDR1 is KGHDR, CDR2 SFDVKD. Trimming cost V 2 bases and J 4 bases, with 4 bases left between them. The CDR3 DNA reads as TGTGCCACCAGTGATTGGGGCACTGAAGCTTTCTTT. Protein: CATSDWGTEAFF.

The rearrangement joins TRBV5-1 to TRBJ1-1; 10 bases fit TRBD1. The V segment lost 0 bases and the J segment 0 bases; nucleotides outside the gene matches: 5. The CDR3 extends over 17 amino acids. The germline gives CDR1 SGHRS, CDR2 YFSETQ. CDR3 loop: CASSLAGTGDLNTEAFF. CDR3 bases: TGCGCCAGCAGCTTGGCCGGGACAGGGGATTTGAACACTGAAGCTTTCTTT.

The sample holds many counts of this clonotype. The chain carries TRBV4-2 and TRBJ1-6; 9 nucleotides line up with TRBD1. There are 17 residues in the CDR3. From germline, CDR1 is LGHNA and CDR2 YNFKEQ. J gave up 7 bases and V 4 bases, and 11 bases lay outside the gene matches. DNA for the CDR3: TGTGCCAGCAGCCGAACGATCGGGACAGGGTCGAATTCACCCCTCCACTTT. It yields the protein CASSRTIGTGSNSPLHF.

This clonotype was seen only a few times. This sequence joins TRBV27 and TRBJ2-7, with TRBD1 as a possible D gene (6 bases). Trimming took 3 bases from V and 6 from J, leaving 12 bases between them. Germline CDR1 is MNHEY and CDR2 is SMNVEV (reference sequence). The CDR3 sequence is 13 residues long. The CDR3 bases are TGTGCCAGCAGTTTGCAGGGGACGGGCGAGCAGTACTTC. Translation: CASSLQGTGEQYF.

This clonotype was picked up a small number of times. V and J are TRBV7-9 and TRBJ2-3; either TRBD1 or TRBD2 may fit D (5 bases each). The V end lost 8 bases, the J end lost 5 bases, and 5 bases lay between the germline ends. This CDR3 spans 10 amino acids. Germline V lookup: CDR1 SEHNR, CDR2 FQNEAQ (reference sequence). Here the CDR3 reads CASGGDTQYF. The CDR3 nucleotides read TGTGCCAGCGGGGGAGATACGCAGTATTTT.

The chain has TRBV7-2 and TRBJ2-7, with D unclear. CDR1 SGHTA and CDR2 FQGNSA come from the germline V gene. Trimming cost V 4 bases and J 3 bases, with 10 bases left between them. The CDR3 has 13 amino acids. CDR3 in amino acids: CASSSSPIYEQYF. CDR3 bases: TGTGCCAGCAGCTCTTCTCCCATCTACGAGCAGTACTTC.

This clonotype has at least ten counts. The chain carries TRBV4-2 and TRBJ2-3, with 11 bases that match TRBD2. With V trimmed by 0 bases and J by 1 base, 0 bases remained unmatched. The CDR3 contains 16 residues. Germline CDR1 is LGHNA and CDR2 is YNFKEQ. The CDR3 region has the DNA TGTGCCAGCAGCCAAGAACTAGCGGGGGGCACAGATACGCAGTATTTT. Protein sequence: CASSQELAGGTDTQYF.

At least ten counts were recorded for this clonotype. The chain recombines TRBV11-1 with TRBJ2-1, with a weak D call TRBD1 (6 bases). Per germline, CDR1 SGHAT and CDR2 FQDESV (reference sequence). Trimming took 1 base from V and 6 from J, leaving 13 bases between them. CDR3 length: 15 residues. Written as DNA, the CDR3 is TGTGCCAGCAGCTTAGGAGTACAGGGCCGCAATGAGCAGTTCTTC. This sequence encodes CASSLGVQGRNEQFF.

The chain carries TRBV7-9 and TRBJ2-1; TRBD1 matches at 8 bases. Germline trimming cut 3 bases from V and 6 bases from J; bases unmatched to any gene: 10. Germline V gene data show CDR1 as SEHNR and CDR2 as FQNEAQ (reference sequence). The CDR3 has 16 residues. The CDR3 reads CASSFPVQGVGNEQFF. CDR3 nucleotides: TGTGCCAGCAGCTTTCCCGTACAGGGGGTTGGCAATGAGCAGTTCTTC.

V gene TRBV4-1 combines with J gene TRBJ1-1, with TRBD1 identical over 7 bases. The CDR3 consists of 16 residues. V shed 4 bases, J shed 1 base, and the junction held 9 bases outside the gene matches. Germline V gene sequence: CDR1 MGHRA, CDR2 YSYEKL. The CDR3 is CASSPLPGTENTEAFF. In nucleotides, the CDR3 is TGCGCCAGCAGCCCACTCCCCGGGACAGAGAACACTGAAGCTTTCTTT.

This clonotype was seen a handful of times. CDR3 sequence reads: CATSRGGGTQETQYF. CDR3 DNA sequence: TGTGCCACCAGCAGAGGGGGGGGGACCCAAGAGACCCAGTACTTC. The V call is TRBV15, the J call TRBJ2-5; TRBD2 agrees at 7 bases. The trim removed 1 base at V and 1 base at J, leaving 3 bases unmatched. There are 15 residues in the CDR3. Germline V CDR1 and CDR2: LNHNV, YYDKDF (reference sequence). The whole variable domain, remainder taken from reference TRBV15 and TRBJ2-5, is DAMVIQNPRYQVTQFGKPVTLSCSQTLNHNVMYWYQQKSSQAPKLLFHYYDKDFNNEADTPDNFQSRRPNTSFCFLDIRSPGLGDTAMYLCATSRGGGTQETQYFGPGTRLLVL.

This clonotype was seen at least ten times. The V and J genes are TRBV6-5 and TRBJ2-6; D unclear. Germline CDR1 and CDR2: MNHEY and SVGAGI. CDR3 length: 14 residues. V shed 8 bases and J shed 0 bases, with 8 bases lying between them. The CDR3 spells CASGQSSGANVLTF. The CDR3 nucleotides are TGTGCCAGCGGTCAAAGCTCTGGGGCCAACGTCCTGACTTTC.

The chain combines TRBV10-3 with TRBJ1-5, with D maybe TRBD1 (6 bases). V was cut by 3 bases and J by 11 bases, with 14 bases left in between. Germline V CDR1 and CDR2: ENHRY, SYGVKD. This CDR3 comprises 13 residues. The DNA for the CDR3 is TGTGCCATCAGTGAATACAGGGAAGGGGCCCAGCATTTT. Residues: CAISEYREGAQHF.

This clonotype was counted only a few times. The chain joins TRBV5-1 to TRBJ1-1, with 9 bases matching TRBD1. Trimming cost V 4 bases and J 6 bases; bases outside gene matches: 10. The CDR3 consists of 15 residues. CDR1 and CDR2 (germline): SGHRS, YFSETQ. CDR3 sequence (DNA): TGCGCCAGCAGCGGGACAGGGAAAGAAAACTCTGAAGCTTTCTTT. Translated, it gives CASSGTGKENSEAFF.

The rearrangement links TRBV27 to TRBJ2-2; D possibly uses TRBD1 or TRBD2 (5 bases each). Trimming pared 5 bases from V and 4 bases from J, leaving 17 bases between. The CDR3 has 16 residues. CDR1 and CDR2 from the germline V gene are MNHEY and SMNVEV (reference sequence). In DNA, the CDR3 is TGTGCCAGCAGTAAACACCGGGACGTACCCACCGGGGAGCTGTTTTTT. This encodes CASSKHRDVPTGELFF.

This rearrangement joins TRBV27 to TRBJ2-5; the match to TRBD1 covers 11 bases. This CDR3 has 18 amino acids. Trimming took 6 bases from V and 1 from J; bases not matched to a gene: 13. Germline CDR1 reads MNHEY; CDR2 reads SMNVEV (reference sequence). The DNA for the CDR3 is TGTGCCAGCAGCCCCGGACAGGGGGCGATCTCCGGCCAAGAGACCCAGTACTTC. Its protein is CASSPGQGAISGQETQYF.

This clonotype was counted between two and nine times. This chain uses TRBV7-6 with TRBJ2-3; D is perhaps TRBD1 (5 bases). Trimming pared 1 base from V and 2 bases from J, leaving 16 bases between. CDR3 length: 17 residues. Germline assignment: CDR1 SGHVS and CDR2 FNYEAQ. The CDR3 nucleotides are TGTGCCAGCAGCTTAGGGCCGCCCAGGGTCGTCACAGATACGCAGTATTTT. This gives the protein CASSLGPPRVVTDTQYF. Full variable domain (missing parts from reference TRBV7-6 and TRBJ2-3): GAGVSQSPRYKVTKRGQDVALRCDPISGHVSLYWYRQALGQGPEFLTYFNYEAQQDKSGLPNDRFSAERPEGSISTLTIQRTEQRDSAMYRCASSLGPPRVVTDTQYFGPGTRLTVL.

There are a few counts of this clonotype. The V gene is TRBV20-1, the J gene TRBJ1-1, with 8 bases identical to TRBD1. The CDR3 spans 13 residues. Germline lookup yields CDR1 DFQATT and CDR2 SNEGSKA (reference sequence). V trimming: 6 bases; J trimming: 3 bases; junction bases outside the gene matches: 6. The CDR3 sequence is CSAWTGTYTEAFF. In nucleotides, the CDR3 is TGCAGTGCGTGGACAGGGACGTACACTGAAGCTTTCTTT.

The J gene is TRBJ2-3, the V gene TRBV14; weak D call: TRBD2 (6 bases). The CDR3 is made up of 14 amino acids. The V end lost 3 bases, the J end lost 7 bases, and 14 bases lay between the germline ends. From germline, CDR1 is SGHDN and CDR2 FVKESK. The CDR3 DNA is TGTGCCAGCAGCCATCCCGGGGGAAAATATACGCAGTATTTT. It is translated as CASSHPGGKYTQYF. Full variable domain (rest looked up from reference TRBV14 and TRBJ2-3): EAGVTQFPSHSVIEKGQTVTLRCDPISGHDNLYWYRRVMGKEIKFLLHFVKESKQDESGMPNNRFLAERTGGTYSTLKVQPAELEDSGVYFCASSHPGGKYTQYFGPGTRLTVL.